Listed below are T cell receptor beta chains from one sample, sequenced in a study of T-cell reconstitution after alpha-beta-depleted transplantation in children. TCRdb re-called the PCR reads with MiXCR, one entry per CDR3 protein. This sample yields about 1,000,000 distinct CDR3 sequences, of which roughly 29% are seen a single time; 25% to 35% belongs to the top ten. Specimen: PBMCs, mostly from graft donor cells, collected 360 days after TCRalphabeta/CD19-depleted stem cell transplant. Receptor source: a boy under two years old who had a stem cell transplant for SCID, so the T cells may come from the graft donor. Both conserved end residues are part of each CDR3. Fields, in order: V gene, CDR3 length, CDR3 protein.

v_gene: TRBV10-1; len: 19; CDR3aa: CASSPPQSRDPAEDTEAFF
v_gene: TRBV12-3/TRBV12-4; len: 15; CDR3aa: CASSLWLAGTYEQYF
v_gene: TRBV15; len: 13; CDR3aa: CATSRDPKETQYF
v_gene: TRBV5-1; len: 15; CDR3aa: CASSLAGQGGNTIYF
v_gene: TRBV4-3; len: 16; CDR3aa: CASSQEQALDTDTQYF
v_gene: TRBV7-9; len: 14; CDR3aa: CASSLARRSYEQYF
v_gene: TRBV27; len: 15; CDR3aa: CASSLLAGQGYEQYF
v_gene: TRBV4-2; len: 15; CDR3aa: CASSQAWDKGDEQYF
v_gene: TRBV15; len: 16; CDR3aa: CATSHGLAGNYNEQFF
v_gene: TRBV6-1; len: 14; CDR3aa: CASARGDGNTEAFF
v_gene: TRBV18; len: 15; CDR3aa: CASSPLGTGVTEQFF
v_gene: TRBV28; len: 14; CDR3aa: CASRLGTGEYGYTF
v_gene: TRBV20-1; len: 17; CDR3aa: CSARDWYFVIPFGSQYF
v_gene: TRBV29-1; len: 19; CDR3aa: CSVGPHSPRTGTGPQPLHF
v_gene: TRBV7-2; len: 14; CDR3aa: CARSGTTNTGELFF
v_gene: TRBV7-9; len: 15; CDR3aa: CASSLGWGGMDGYTF
v_gene: TRBV12-3/TRBV12-4; len: 14; CDR3aa: CASSGGAPHTEAFF
v_gene: TRBV29-1; len: 12; CDR3aa: CSAGQGLSGYTF
v_gene: TRBV12-3/TRBV12-4; len: 15; CDR3aa: CASSLDRVLNYGYTF
v_gene: TRBV28; len: 17; CDR3aa: CASSSQPHKVSNQPQHF
v_gene: TRBV12-3/TRBV12-4; len: 15; CDR3aa: CASRTNRGAGNTIYF
v_gene: TRBV7-3; len: 15; CDR3aa: CASSLTAGGSYEQYF
v_gene: TRBV28; len: 16; CDR3aa: CASSLTSGRNNQPQHF
v_gene: TRBV2; len: 17; CDR3aa: CASSKGTSGGGTGELFF
v_gene: TRBV29-1; len: 13; CDR3aa: CSVWWGTNDEQFF
v_gene: TRBV6-1; len: 16; CDR3aa: CASTQGKDREADTQYF
v_gene: TRBV10-3; len: 16; CDR3aa: CAISASGTSGQETQYF
v_gene: TRBV6-5; len: 16; CDR3aa: CASSYSTAGVYNEQYF
v_gene: TRBV7-3; len: 14; CDR3aa: CASSAWTSGGELFF
v_gene: TRBV2; len: 14; CDR3aa: CASRAGATYNEQFF
v_gene: TRBV6-1; len: 14; CDR3aa: CASSPSEGTYEQYF
v_gene: TRBV3-1; len: 12; CDR3aa: CASSKVVETQYF
v_gene: TRBV28; len: 15; CDR3aa: CASSYSGTGGRELFF
v_gene: TRBV12-3/TRBV12-4; len: 16; CDR3aa: CASSFYPGDRQYEQYF
v_gene: TRBV7-9; len: 12; CDR3aa: CASSHGTYEQYF
v_gene: TRBV5-1; len: 18; CDR3aa: CASSLVIPLGEGGTEAFF
v_gene: TRBV18; len: 17; CDR3aa: CASSPLPPTGSNQPQHF
v_gene: TRBV28; len: 15; CDR3aa: CASRFDREVADTQYF
v_gene: TRBV27; len: 14; CDR3aa: CASSPGTGNYGYTF
v_gene: TRBV7-9; len: 12; CDR3aa: CASSSRFAEQYF
v_gene: TRBV27; len: 14; CDR3aa: CASRGLAGEETQYF
v_gene: TRBV13; len: 17; CDR3aa: CASSLLRGARSSYEQYF
v_gene: TRBV5-3; len: 15; CDR3aa: CARAIETGKNTEAFF
v_gene: TRBV4-1; len: 15; CDR3aa: CASSQEERSNQPQHF
v_gene: TRBV20-1; len: 13; CDR3aa: CSASVAGDTEAFF